This T cell receptor (beta chain) was recovered during a study of blood T cell repertoires in COVID-19. Overall study: COVID-19 samples from acute and convalescent phases originated in the United States, Italy and Spain. PBMCs, B-cell-depleted T cells, or T cells were the source of the cDNA or gDNA that made up the material.

In the source study's methods: From reference gene primer amplification, estimates of nucleated cell counts were derived. Data came from immunoSEQ multiplex PCR; TCRdb stores just in-frame clones and leaves some out. D and trimming come from the DNA, and the V and J calls and clone size come from that table. The table has around 250,000 clones, roughly 83% seen once. CDR1 and CDR2 (germline): LGHDT, YNNKEL (reference sequence). J gave up 0 bases and V 4 bases, and 6 bases lay outside the gene matches. The CDR3 length is 17 residues. The chain employs TRBV3-1 (or the pseudogene TRBV3-2) and TRBJ2-2; TRBD1 matches 9 bases. The TCR sequence derives from a man in his sixties who had recovered from COVID-19. The source material was peripheral blood. CDR3 sequence reads: CASSPGTGRANTGELFF. The CDR3 DNA reads TGTGCCAGCAGCCCCGGGACAGGGAGAGCGAACACCGGGGAGCTGTTTTTT.